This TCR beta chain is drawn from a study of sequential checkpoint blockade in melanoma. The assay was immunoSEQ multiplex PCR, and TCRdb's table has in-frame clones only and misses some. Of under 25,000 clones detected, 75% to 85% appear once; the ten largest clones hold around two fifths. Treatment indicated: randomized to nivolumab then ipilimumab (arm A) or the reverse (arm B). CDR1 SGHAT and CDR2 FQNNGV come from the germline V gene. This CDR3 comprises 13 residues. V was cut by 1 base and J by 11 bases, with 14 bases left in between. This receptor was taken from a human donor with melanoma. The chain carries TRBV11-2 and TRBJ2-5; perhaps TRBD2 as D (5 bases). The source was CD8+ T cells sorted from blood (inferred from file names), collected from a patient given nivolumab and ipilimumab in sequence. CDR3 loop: CASSLVLDGEQYF. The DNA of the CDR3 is TGTGCCAGCAGCTTAGTCCTTGATGGGGAGCAGTACTTC.